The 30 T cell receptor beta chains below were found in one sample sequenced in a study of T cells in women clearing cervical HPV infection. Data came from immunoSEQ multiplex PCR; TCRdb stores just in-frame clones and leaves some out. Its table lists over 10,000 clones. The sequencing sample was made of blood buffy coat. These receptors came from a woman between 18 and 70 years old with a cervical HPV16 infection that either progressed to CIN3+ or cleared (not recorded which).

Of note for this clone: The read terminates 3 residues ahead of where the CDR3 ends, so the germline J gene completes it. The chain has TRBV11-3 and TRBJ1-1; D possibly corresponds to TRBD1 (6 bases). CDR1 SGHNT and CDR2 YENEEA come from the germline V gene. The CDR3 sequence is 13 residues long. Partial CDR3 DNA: TGTGCCAGCAGCTCAACACAGGGTCGGGAA. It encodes CASSSTQGRE. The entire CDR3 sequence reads CASSSTQGREAFF.

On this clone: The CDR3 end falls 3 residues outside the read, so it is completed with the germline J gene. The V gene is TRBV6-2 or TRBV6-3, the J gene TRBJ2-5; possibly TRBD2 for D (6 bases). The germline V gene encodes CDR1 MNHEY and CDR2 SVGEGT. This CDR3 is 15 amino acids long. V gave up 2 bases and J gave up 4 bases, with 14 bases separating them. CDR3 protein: CASSYGDRDSETQYF. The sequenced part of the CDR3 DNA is TGTGCCAGCAGTTACGGGGACCGGGACTCAGAGACC.

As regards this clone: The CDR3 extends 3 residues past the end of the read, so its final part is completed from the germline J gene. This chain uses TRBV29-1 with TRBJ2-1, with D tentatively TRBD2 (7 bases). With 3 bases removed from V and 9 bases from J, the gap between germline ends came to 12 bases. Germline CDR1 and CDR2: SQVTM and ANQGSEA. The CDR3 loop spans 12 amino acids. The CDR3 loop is CSVEGGPREQFF. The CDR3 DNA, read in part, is TGCAGCGTTGAGGGGGGGCCGCGTGAG.

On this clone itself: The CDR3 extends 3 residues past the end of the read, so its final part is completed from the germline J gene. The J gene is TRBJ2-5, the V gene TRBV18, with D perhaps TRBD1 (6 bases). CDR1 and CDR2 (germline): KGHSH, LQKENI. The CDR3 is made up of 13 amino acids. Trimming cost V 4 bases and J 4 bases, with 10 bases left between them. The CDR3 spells CASSRGRGETQYF. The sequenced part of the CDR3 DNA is TGTGCCAGCTCACGGGGGCGCGGAGAGACC.

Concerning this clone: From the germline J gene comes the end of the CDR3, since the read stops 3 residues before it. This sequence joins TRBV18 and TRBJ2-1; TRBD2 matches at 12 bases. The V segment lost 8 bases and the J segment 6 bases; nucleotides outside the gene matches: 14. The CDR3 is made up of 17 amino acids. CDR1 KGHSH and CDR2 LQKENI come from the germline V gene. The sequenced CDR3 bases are TGTGCCAGCCCCCCCCCATCGCGGACTAGCGGGGCCAATGAG. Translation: CASPPPSRTSGANE. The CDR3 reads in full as CASPPPSRTSGANEQFF. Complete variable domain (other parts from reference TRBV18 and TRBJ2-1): NAGVMQNPRHLVRRRGQEARLRCSPMKGHSHVYWYRQLPEEGLKFMVYLQKENIIDESGMPKERFSAEFPKEGPSILRIQQVVRGDSAAYFCASPPPSRTSGANEQFFGPGTRLTVL.

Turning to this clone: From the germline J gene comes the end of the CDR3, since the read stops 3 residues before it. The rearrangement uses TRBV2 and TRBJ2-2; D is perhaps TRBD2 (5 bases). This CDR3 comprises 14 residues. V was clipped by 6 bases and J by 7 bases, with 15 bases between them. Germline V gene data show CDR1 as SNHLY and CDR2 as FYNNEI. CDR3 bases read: TGTGCCAGCAGGGACGCCGGGGATGTCGGGGAG. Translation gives CASRDAGDVGE. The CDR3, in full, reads CASRDAGDVGELFF.

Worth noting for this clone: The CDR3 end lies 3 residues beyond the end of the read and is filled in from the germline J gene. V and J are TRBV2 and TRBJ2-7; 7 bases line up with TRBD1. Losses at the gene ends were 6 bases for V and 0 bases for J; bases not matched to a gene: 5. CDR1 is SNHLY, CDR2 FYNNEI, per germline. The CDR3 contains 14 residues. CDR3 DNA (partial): TGTGCCAGCAGAAGGGGGACAGACTCCTACGAG. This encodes CASRRGTDSYE. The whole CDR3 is CASRRGTDSYEQYF.

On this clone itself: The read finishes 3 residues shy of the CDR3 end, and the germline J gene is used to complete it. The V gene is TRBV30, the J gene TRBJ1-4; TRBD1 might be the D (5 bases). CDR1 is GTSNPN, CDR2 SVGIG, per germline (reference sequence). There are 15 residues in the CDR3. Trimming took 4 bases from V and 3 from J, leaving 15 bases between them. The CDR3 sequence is CAWKRRSGPNEKLFF. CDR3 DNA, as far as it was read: TGTGCCTGGAAGCGTCGTTCAGGGCCTAATGAAAAA.

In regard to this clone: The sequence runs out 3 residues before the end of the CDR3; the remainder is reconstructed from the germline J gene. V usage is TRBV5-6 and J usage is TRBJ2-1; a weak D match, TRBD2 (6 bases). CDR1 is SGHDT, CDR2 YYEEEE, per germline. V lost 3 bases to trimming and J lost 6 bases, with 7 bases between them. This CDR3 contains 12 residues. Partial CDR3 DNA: TGTGCCAGCAGCTGGGACTTCAATGAG. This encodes CASSWDFNE. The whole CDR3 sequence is CASSWDFNEQFF.

Here the CDR3 reads CASSPSPGDLYGYTF. CDR3 bases read: TGTGCCAGCTCACCAAGTCCAGGGGACCTGTATGGC. The rearrangement links TRBV18 to TRBJ1-2, with a possible D match to TRBD1 (6 bases). Read sequence stops 3 residues before the CDR3 end, and the germline J gene provides the missing end. V was shortened by 2 bases and J by 5 bases, with 15 bases between the two germline ends. The CDR3 length is 15 residues. The germline V gene has CDR1 KGHSH and CDR2 LQKENI.

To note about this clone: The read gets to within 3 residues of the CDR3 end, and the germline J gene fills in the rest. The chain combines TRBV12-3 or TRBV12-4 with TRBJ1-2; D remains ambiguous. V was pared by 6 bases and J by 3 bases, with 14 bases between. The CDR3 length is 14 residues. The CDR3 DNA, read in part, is TGTGCCAGCAGCCGCTCGCACAGAGACTATGGC. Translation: CASSRSHRDYG. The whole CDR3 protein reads CASSRSHRDYGYTF.

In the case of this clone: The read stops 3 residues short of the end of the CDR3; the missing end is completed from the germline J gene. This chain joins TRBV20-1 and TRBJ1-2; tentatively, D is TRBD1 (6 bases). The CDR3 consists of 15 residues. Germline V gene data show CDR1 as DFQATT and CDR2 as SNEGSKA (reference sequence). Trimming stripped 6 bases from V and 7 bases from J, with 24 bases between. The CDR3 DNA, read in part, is TGCAGTGCCAACAACCAACAGGGTTTTACACCTGGC. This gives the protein CSANNQQGFTPG. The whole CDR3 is CSANNQQGFTPGYTF.

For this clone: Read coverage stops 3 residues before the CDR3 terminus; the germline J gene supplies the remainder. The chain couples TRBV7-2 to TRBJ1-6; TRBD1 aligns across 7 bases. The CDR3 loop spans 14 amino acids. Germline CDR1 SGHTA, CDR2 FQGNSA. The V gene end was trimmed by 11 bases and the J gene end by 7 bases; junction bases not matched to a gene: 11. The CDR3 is CAADSGQVNSPLHF. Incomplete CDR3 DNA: TGTGCCGCGGATTCCGGACAGGTGAATTCACCC.

The part of the CDR3 DNA that was read is TGTGCCAGCAGCGCGCAGACAGGGGTCAATCAGCCC. It translates to CASSAQTGVNQP. The CDR3 as a whole reads CASSAQTGVNQPQHF. The chain uses TRBV7-2 and TRBJ1-5; the match to TRBD1 covers 8 bases. The CDR3 is cut off 3 residues early in the read; its end comes from the germline J gene. The CDR3 sequence is 15 residues long. The germline V gene encodes CDR1 SGHTA and CDR2 FQGNSA. V shed 5 bases, J shed 3 bases, and the junction held 6 bases outside the gene matches.

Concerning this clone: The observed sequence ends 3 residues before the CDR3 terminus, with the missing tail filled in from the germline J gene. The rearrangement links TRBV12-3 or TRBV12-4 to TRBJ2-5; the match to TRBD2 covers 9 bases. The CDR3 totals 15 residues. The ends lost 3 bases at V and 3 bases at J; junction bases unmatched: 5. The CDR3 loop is CASSFSLAGKETQYF. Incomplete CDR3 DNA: TGTGCCAGCAGTTTTAGCCTAGCGGGGAAAGAGACC.

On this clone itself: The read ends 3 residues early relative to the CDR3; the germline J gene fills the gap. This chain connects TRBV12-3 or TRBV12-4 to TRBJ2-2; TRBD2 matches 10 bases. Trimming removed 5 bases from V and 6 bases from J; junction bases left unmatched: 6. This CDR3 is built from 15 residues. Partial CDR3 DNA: TGTGCCAGCAGTGACGTCAGCGGGGGGGCCGGGGAG. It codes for CASSDVSGGAGE. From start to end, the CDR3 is CASSDVSGGAGELFF.

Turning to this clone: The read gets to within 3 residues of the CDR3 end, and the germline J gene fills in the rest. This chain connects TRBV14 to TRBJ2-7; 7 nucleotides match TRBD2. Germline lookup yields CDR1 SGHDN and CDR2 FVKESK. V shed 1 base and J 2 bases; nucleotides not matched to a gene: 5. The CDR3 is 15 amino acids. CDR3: CASSQGGGIPYEQYF. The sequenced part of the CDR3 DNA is TGTGCCAGCAGCCAAGGGGGGGGAATTCCCTACGAG.

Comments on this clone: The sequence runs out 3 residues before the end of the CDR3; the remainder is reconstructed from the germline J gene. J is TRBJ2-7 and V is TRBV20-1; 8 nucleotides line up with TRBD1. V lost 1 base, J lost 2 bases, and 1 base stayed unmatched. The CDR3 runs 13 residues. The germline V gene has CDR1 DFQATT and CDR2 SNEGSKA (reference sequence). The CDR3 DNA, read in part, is TGCAGTGCTAGAGGGGACAGGACCTACGAG. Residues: CSARGDRTYE. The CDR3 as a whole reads CSARGDRTYEQYF.

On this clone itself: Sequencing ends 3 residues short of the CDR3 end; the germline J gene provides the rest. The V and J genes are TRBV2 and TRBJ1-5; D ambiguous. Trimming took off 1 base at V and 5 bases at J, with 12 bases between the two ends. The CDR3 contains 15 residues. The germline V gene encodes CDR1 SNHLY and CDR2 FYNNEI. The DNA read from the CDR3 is TGTGCCAGCAGTGAAGATTCATCTACTTATCAGCCC. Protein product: CASSEDSSTYQP. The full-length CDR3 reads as CASSEDSSTYQPQHF.

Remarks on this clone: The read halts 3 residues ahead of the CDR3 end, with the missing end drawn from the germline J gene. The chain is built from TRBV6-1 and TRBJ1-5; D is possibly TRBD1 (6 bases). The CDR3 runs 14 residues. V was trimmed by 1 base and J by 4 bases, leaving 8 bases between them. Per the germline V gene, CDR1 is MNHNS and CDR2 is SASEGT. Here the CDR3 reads CASSEERGNQPQHF. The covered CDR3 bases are TGTGCCAGCAGTGAAGAGAGGGGGAATCAGCCC.

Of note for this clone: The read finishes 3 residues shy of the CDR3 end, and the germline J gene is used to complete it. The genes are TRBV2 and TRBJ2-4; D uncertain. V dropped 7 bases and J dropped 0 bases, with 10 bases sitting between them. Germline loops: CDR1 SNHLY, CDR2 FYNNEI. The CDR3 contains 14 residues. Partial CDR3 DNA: TGTGCCAGCAACAATCCTCTAGCCAAAAACATT. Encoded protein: CASNNPLAKNI. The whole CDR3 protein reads CASNNPLAKNIQYF.

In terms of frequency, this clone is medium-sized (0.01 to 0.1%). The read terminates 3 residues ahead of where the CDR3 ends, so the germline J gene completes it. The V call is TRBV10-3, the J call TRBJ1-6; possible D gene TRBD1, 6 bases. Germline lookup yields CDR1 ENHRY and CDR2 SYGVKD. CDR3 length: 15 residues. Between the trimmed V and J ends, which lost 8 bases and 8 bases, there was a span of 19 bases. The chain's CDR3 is CAIGGQGAGDSPLHF. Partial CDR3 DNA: TGTGCCATCGGGGGCCAAGGGGCGGGGGATTCACCC.

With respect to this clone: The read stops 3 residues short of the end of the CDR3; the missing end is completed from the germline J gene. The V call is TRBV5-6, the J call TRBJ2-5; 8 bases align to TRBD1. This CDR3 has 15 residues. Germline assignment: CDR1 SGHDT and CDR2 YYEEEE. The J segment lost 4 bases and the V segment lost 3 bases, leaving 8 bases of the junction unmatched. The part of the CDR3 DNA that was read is TGTGCCAGCAGCTGGGGACAGGCCCTCGGAGAGACC. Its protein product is CASSWGQALGET. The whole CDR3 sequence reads CASSWGQALGETQYF.

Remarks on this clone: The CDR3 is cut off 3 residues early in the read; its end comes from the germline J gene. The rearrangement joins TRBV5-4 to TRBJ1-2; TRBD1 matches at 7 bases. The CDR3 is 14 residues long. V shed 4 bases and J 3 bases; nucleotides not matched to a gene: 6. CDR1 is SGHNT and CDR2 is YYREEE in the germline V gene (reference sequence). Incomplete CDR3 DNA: TGTGCCAGCAGCAGATCGACAGGGCACTATGGC. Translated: CASSRSTGHYG. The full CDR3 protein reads CASSRSTGHYGYTF.

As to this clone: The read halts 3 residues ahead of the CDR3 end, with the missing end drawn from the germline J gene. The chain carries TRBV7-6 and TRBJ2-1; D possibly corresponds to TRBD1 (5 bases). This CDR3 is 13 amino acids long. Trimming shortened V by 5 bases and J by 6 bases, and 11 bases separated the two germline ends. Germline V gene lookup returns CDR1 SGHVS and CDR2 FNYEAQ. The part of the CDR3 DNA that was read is TGTGCCAGCAGCGCAGGGCCGGGCAATGAG. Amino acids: CASSAGPGNE. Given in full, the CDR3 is CASSAGPGNEQFF.

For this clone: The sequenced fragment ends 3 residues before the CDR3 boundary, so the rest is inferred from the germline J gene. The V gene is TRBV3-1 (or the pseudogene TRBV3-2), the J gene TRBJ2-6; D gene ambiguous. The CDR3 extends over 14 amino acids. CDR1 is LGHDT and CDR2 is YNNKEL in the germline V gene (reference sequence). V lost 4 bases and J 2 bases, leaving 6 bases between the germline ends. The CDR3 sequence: CASSLSAGANVLTF. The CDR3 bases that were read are TGTGCCAGCAGCCTGAGCGCTGGGGCCAACGTC.

The sequenced part of the CDR3 DNA is TGCGCCAGCAGGACCGGGGTCTCCTACGAG. Translated, it gives CASRTGVSYE. The whole CDR3 protein is CASRTGVSYEQYF. The chain has TRBV5-1 and TRBJ2-7; D may be TRBD2 (5 bases). Read data end 3 residues before the CDR3 end; the end is taken from the germline J gene. The germline CDR1 and CDR2 sequences are SGHRS and YFSETQ. The CDR3 has 13 amino acids. The germline V and J ends were trimmed by 5 bases and 0 bases, with 9 bases remaining between them.

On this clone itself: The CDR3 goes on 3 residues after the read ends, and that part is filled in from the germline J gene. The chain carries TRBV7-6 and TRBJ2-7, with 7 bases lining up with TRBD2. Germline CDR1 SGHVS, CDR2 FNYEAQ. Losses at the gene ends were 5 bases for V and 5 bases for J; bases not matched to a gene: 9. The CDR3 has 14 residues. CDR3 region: CASSQTSYGDEQYF. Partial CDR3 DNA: TGTGCCAGCAGCCAGACTAGCTACGGCGACGAG.

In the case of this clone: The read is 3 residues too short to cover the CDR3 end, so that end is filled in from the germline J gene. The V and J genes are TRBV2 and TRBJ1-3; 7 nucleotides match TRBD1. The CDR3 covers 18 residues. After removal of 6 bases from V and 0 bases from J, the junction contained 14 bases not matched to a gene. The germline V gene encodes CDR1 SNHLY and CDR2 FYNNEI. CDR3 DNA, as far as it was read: TGTGCCAGCAGCGGAAGGGGGCGCGTCACGACCTCTGGAAACACC. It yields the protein CASSGRGRVTTSGNT. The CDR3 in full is CASSGRGRVTTSGNTIYF.

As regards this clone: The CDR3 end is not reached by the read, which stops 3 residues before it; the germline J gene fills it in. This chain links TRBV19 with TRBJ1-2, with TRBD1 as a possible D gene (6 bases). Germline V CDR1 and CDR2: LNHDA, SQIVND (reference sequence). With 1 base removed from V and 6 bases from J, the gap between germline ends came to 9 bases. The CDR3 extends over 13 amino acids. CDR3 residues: CASSIGAGDGYTF. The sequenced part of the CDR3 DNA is TGTGCCAGTAGTATAGGGGCAGGGGATGGC.